Judged by abundance, the clone carrying this T cell receptor (beta chain) is medium-sized. This specimen comes from a study of lymphopenia after photon versus proton radiotherapy. Produced via immunoSEQ multiplex PCR; TCRdb's table is partial and in-frame only. The table records 160,000 or so clones, around nine tenths of them present only once. V lost 6 bases, J lost 14 bases, and 13 bases stayed unmatched. The CDR3 is 13 amino acids. Per germline, CDR1 MNHEY and CDR2 SMNVEV (reference sequence). Here the sequenced sample was peripheral blood, taken from a patient treated with photon-based radiotherapy. The origin of this receptor is a man between 45 and 60 years old with gastric cancer. The chain has TRBV27 and TRBJ1-2; 9 bases agree with TRBD1. CDR3 sequence: CASSKNAGQGWTF. DNA for the CDR3: TGTGCCAGCAGCAAGAACGCGGGACAGGGTTGGACCTTC.